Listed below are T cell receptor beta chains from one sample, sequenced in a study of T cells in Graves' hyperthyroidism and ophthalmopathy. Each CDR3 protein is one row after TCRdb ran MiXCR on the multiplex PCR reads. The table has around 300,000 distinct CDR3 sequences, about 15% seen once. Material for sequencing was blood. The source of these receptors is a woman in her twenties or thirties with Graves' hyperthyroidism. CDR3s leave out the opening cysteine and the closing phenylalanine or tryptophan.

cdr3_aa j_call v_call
SARDQGGQPQH TRBJ1-5 TRBV20-1
ASSFRDSYEQY TRBJ2-7 TRBV6-2/TRBV6-3
ASTHNRYNEQF TRBJ2-1 TRBV5-1
ASSLAESGELF TRBJ2-2 TRBV7-6
ASSHTTSGNTDTQY TRBJ2-3 TRBV3-1
ASEESSSNEQF TRBJ2-1 TRBV7-8
ASSGRDRGETQY TRBJ2-5 TRBV2
ASGSKGGGGNEQF TRBJ2-1 TRBV12-3/TRBV12-4
ATSDFGQGSNEQF TRBJ2-1 TRBV24-1
ASRRLAGGATAGELF TRBJ2-2 TRBV5-1
ASSQRLDEAF TRBJ1-1 TRBV4-1
ASSPQGGANYGYT TRBJ1-2 TRBV11-2
ASSYSGSGGSEQY TRBJ2-7 TRBV6-2/TRBV6-3
ASKRNPAPLH TRBJ1-6 TRBV28
ASSQLRLGERSYNEQF TRBJ2-1 TRBV14
ASSESLAGSTDTQH - TRBV10-1
ASSWAAGDILGAVGKLF TRBJ1-4 TRBV5-5